This TCR beta chain stems from a study of cytomegalovirus exposure and HLA in healthy donors. The V end was cut by 1 base, the J end by 6 bases, with 15 bases between. From germline, CDR1 is MGHRA and CDR2 YSYEKL. The CDR3 spans 16 residues. PCR amplification relied on 60 Vbeta primers (plus 13 Jbeta primers). Sequencing was performed with immunoSEQ multiplex PCR; in TCRdb, only in-frame clones are kept and a portion is missing. The table includes approximately 60,000 clones, about 80% detected once. The chain uses TRBV4-1 and TRBJ2-2; D is unclear. The sequence came from a man between 35 and 55 years old in good health and CMV-seronegative. The specimen sequenced was PBMCs. The CDR3 loop is CASSQVGQLFAGELFF. DNA for the CDR3: TGCGCCAGCAGCCAAGTGGGCCAGTTGTTCGCCGGGGAGCTGTTTTTT.